This TCR beta chain was found in a study of shared clonotypes between healthy human individuals. This clone was found once. Sequencing used immunoSEQ multiplex PCR; TCRdb keeps in-frame clones, though not all of them. The sample lists approximately 980,000 clones; around 80% were seen once. With V trimmed by 1 base and J by 7 bases, 9 bases remained unmatched. Germline values: CDR1 SEHNR, CDR2 FQNEAQ (reference sequence). CDR3 length equals 15 residues. J is TRBJ1-2 and V is TRBV7-9; 7 bases are shared with TRBD1. This TCR was recovered from a man younger than 35 in good health. Sequencing was carried out using memory CD4+ T cells sorted from blood. Subset defined: CD45RA-negative fraction. Here the CDR3 reads CASSLGQGQAGGYTF. CDR3 DNA: TGTGCCAGCAGCTTAGGACAGGGCCAAGCAGGTGGCTACACCTTC. Variable domain in full (rest from reference TRBV7-9 and TRBJ1-2): DTGVSQNPRHKITKRGQNVTFRCDPISEHNRLYWYRQTLGQGPEFLTYFQNEAQLEKSRLLSDRFSAERPKGSFSTLEIQRTEQGDSAMYLCASSLGQGQAGGYTFGSGTRLTVV.